This T cell receptor beta chain was found in a study of OX40 agonist ivuxolimab in advanced cancers. Study context: Anti-PD-1, anti-PD-L1 or anti-CTLA-4 therapy given earlier was allowed, and approximately 43% had some.

Germline CDR1 SGHTA, CDR2 FQGNSA. Trimming shortened V by 4 bases and J by 8 bases, and 8 bases separated the two germline ends. The CDR3 is 11 residues long. Repertoires were generated with immunoSEQ multiplex PCR, while TCRdb's copy carries only in-frame clones and drops some. The data contain roughly 80,000 clones, around four fifths of them singletons. Sequenced here: CD4+ or CD8+ T cells sorted from blood, sampled in a trial of the OX40 agonist ivuxolimab. This receptor was identified in an adult with an advanced solid tumor such as melanoma, head and neck, liver or kidney cancer. This chain links TRBV7-2 with TRBJ1-2; D gene unclear. This CDR3 is CASSSRRGYTF. CDR3 nucleotide sequence: TGTGCCAGCAGCTCAAGGCGCGGCTACACCTTC. The whole variable domain, remainder taken from reference TRBV7-2 and TRBJ1-2, is GAGVSQSPSNKVTEKGKDVELRCDPISGHTALYWYRQSLGQGLEFLIYFQGNSAPDKSGLPSDRFSAERTGGSVSTLTIQRTQQEDSAVYLCASSSRRGYTFGSGTRLTVV.